This T cell receptor (beta chain) was profiled in a study of shared clonotypes between healthy human individuals. Profiled with immunoSEQ multiplex PCR; TCRdb holds only in-frame clones, not every one. Of around 2.1 million clones in the sample, 90% to 96% were seen once. CDR1 is SGHRS and CDR2 is YFSETQ in the germline V gene. V lost 2 bases to trimming and J lost 5 bases; unmatched junction nucleotides: 7. The CDR3 has 15 residues. The source is a man aged 18 to 35 in good health. The source material was naive CD4+ T cells sorted from blood. Documented subset: CD45RA+ positively selected. This chain uses TRBV5-1 with TRBJ2-5, with 9 bases that match TRBD2. The CDR3 DNA reads TGCGCCAGCAGCTTCGGGGCGGGAGGGCCGGAGACCCAGTACTTC. Translation: CASSFGAGGPETQYF.